Listed below are T cell receptor beta chains from one sample, sequenced in a study of blood T cell repertoires in COVID-19. Some clones are missing from TCRdb's copy, which holds only in-frame ones; the method was immunoSEQ multiplex PCR. The sample gives about 270,000 clones, 88% of which show up once; approximately 3.8% is in the top ten. Sequencing was carried out using peripheral blood. All receptors come from a man aged 60 to 69 who had recovered from COVID-19. Each CDR3 is given with its conserved first and last residue. D genes are given only for firm matches.

D gene	V gene	J gene	CDR3 protein
TRBD1	TRBV12-3/TRBV12-4	TRBJ1-2	CASRTGGHGYTF
-	TRBV11-2	TRBJ2-4	CASSRNVGGGFKNIQYF
-	TRBV12-5	TRBJ2-7	CASALSGTHPYEQYF
-	TRBV12-3/TRBV12-4	TRBJ1-1	CASSFWGVGAFF
TRBD1	TRBV7-3	TRBJ1-2	CASSLAAGGAANYGYTF
TRBD2	TRBV11-2	TRBJ2-3	CASSLGGLAGGKDTQYF
TRBD2	TRBV28	TRBJ2-1	CASSTLAGVNEQFF
-	TRBV1	TRBJ2-2	CTSSHNTGTSGRLTTGELFF
-	TRBV5-4	TRBJ2-2	CASSFGGVGTGELFF
-	TRBV5-1	TRBJ1-3	CASSPPRDSGNTIYF
-	TRBV30	TRBJ2-4	CASQVQEIKYF
-	TRBV7-3	TRBJ2-1	CASSPGGLSYNEQFF
-	TRBV27	TRBJ2-1	CASSLEGAYNEQFF
TRBD1	TRBV5-1	TRBJ1-4	CASSLGGSGGINEKLFF
-	TRBV28	TRBJ2-3	CASSRQDRDTDTQYF
-	TRBV13	TRBJ1-2	CASSLWTAFYTF
-	TRBV19	TRBJ2-4	CASSSPAVAKNIQYF
TRBD1	TRBV18	TRBJ2-1	CASSLGQGANNEQFF
-	TRBV25-1	TRBJ2-3	CASSDSGVGTQYF
-	TRBV27	TRBJ2-7	CASSDGGVFDEQYF
-	TRBV5-5	TRBJ1-2	CASSLATSYGYTF
-	TRBV11-2	TRBJ2-7	CASSPQNRVYEQYF
-	TRBV5-1	TRBJ2-5	CASSLLGDYQETQYF
-	TRBV15	TRBJ2-1	CATSREGGGSSYNEQFF
TRBD2	TRBV5-5	TRBJ2-1	CASSFGGSSYNEQFF
TRBD2	TRBV29-1	TRBJ2-3	CSVVSGGVDTQYF
-	TRBV19	TRBJ1-6	CASSIVSGRPLNSPLHF
TRBD1	TRBV12-5	TRBJ2-2	CASGFQPQQGRNPIRTGELFF
TRBD1	TRBV19	TRBJ1-1	CASFRDRALGFF
-	TRBV19	TRBJ2-2	CASSIPATGELFF
TRBD1	TRBV7-8	TRBJ1-2	CASSRGQGARGYTF
TRBD1	TRBV7-9	TRBJ1-2	CASSLVGTAYGYTF
-	TRBV7-9	TRBJ1-1	CASSLREGHTEAFF
-	TRBV5-1	TRBJ2-1	CASTLPGYNEQFF
-	TRBV10-3	TRBJ2-7	CAISESTQSYEQYF
TRBD1	TRBV5-1	TRBJ2-3	CASSLLQGATDTQYF
TRBD1	TRBV20-1	TRBJ1-4	CSASQGTGKREKLFF
-	TRBV9	TRBJ2-1	CASSVLPSEQFF
-	TRBV9	TRBJ1-1	CASSVDGINTEAFF
TRBD1	TRBV6-5	TRBJ1-2	CASRPTTGGPYGYTF
-	TRBV7-2	TRBJ1-5	CASSSSSQPQHF
TRBD2	TRBV7-2	TRBJ2-3	CASSTPGLAGATDTQYF
TRBD1	TRBV28	TRBJ1-2	CASSKTGGPNYGYTF
TRBD1	TRBV6-6	TRBJ1-4	CASSYATGGEKLFF
TRBD2	TRBV2	TRBJ2-1	CASSVSVAGVNEQFF
TRBD2	TRBV4-1	TRBJ2-1	CASSVTSGGLSYNEQFF
TRBD2	TRBV4-2	TRBJ2-1	CASSQDWGLAGGSSYNEQFF
TRBD1	TRBV5-6	TRBJ2-7	CASSGDSPYEQYF
TRBD1	TRBV5-1	TRBJ1-4	CASSLGTGEVELFF
-	TRBV12-3/TRBV12-4	TRBJ2-7	CASSYPGIYEQYF
-	TRBV2	TRBJ2-7	CASSSTGSYEQYF
-	TRBV5-6	TRBJ1-5	CASSLLTEYRGQPQHF
TRBD1	TRBV2	TRBJ1-5	CASRLTGANLNQPQHF
-	TRBV9	TRBJ2-1	CASSPVTRPSYNEQFF
TRBD1	TRBV6-5	TRBJ2-5	CASSYSGQGEYF
TRBD1	TRBV9	TRBJ1-5	CASSATGSVGQPQHF
TRBD1	TRBV2	TRBJ2-1	CASIYRGNEQFF
-	TRBV21-1	TRBJ1-1	CASSVQGGTEAFF
TRBD2	TRBV9	TRBJ2-2	CASSVVSGGADGELFF
-	TRBV6-4	TRBJ2-5	CASRYRGVQETQYF